This TCR beta chain was identified in a study of Ad26.COV2.S vaccination and SARS-CoV-2 variants. A note on this clone: Its target is not known.

General study points: Using TCR breadth and depth analyses may have led to underestimated total T cell responses. Responses of spike-specific T cells (both CD8+ and CD4+) reportedly showed substantial breadth after vaccination. Comparability of non-spike TCR breadth was observed across vaccine and placebo recipients.

In germline, CDR1 is SGHVS, CDR2 FQNEAQ. The ends were cut back, 4 bases at V and 2 bases at J, with 4 bases in the middle. There are 12 residues in the CDR3. Profiling relied on immunoSEQ multiplex PCR, and the TCRdb table lists in-frame clones only, not all of them. Among more than 120,000 clones, more than 80% were seen once, and the ten largest hold around 5.1%. Here the sequenced sample was peripheral blood, taken after recovery from COVID-19. V usage is TRBV7-8 and J usage is TRBJ2-3; D remains unclear. This TCR came from a human donor who had recovered from COVID-19. CDR3 sequence (DNA): TGTGCCAGCAGCTCAACCACAGATACGCAGTATTTT. Translating gives CASSSTTDTQYF.